A single T cell receptor (beta chain) is shown here with its context. What it recognizes is unknown. These donors counted as nominally healthy when sampled, but unrecorded immune exposures were likely. It was with 60 Vbeta and 13 Jbeta primers that the PCR ran. The table came from immunoSEQ multiplex PCR; TCRdb's copy has only in-frame clones and leaves some out. Of 150,000 to 200,000 clones detected, around three quarters appear once; the ten largest clones hold 1.5% to 1.7%. This sample was taken from a study of cytomegalovirus exposure and HLA in healthy donors. Overall study results and limits: It was reported that TCR beta sequences correctly inferred the HLA-A and HLA-B alleles for most subjects. Some V segments could not be told apart, so they were left out, TRBV6-2 and TRBV6-3 among them. Sequencing probably produced one cluster of sequence variants that were highly shared.

This CDR3 region has 14 residues. Germline lookup yields CDR1 SGHAT and CDR2 FQNNGV. V was pared by 4 bases and J by 3 bases, with 5 bases of the junction left unmatched. This TCR was sampled from a man aged 40-50 years in good health and CMV-seronegative. This sequence joins TRBV11-2 and TRBJ1-2; 7 bases match TRBD1. Material for sequencing was PBMCs. CDR3 nucleotides: TGTGCCAGCAGCTCCGACAGGGCATACTATGGCTACACCTTC. The encoded protein is CASSSDRAYYGYTF.